This T cell receptor (beta chain) derives from a study of Ad26.COV2.S vaccination and SARS-CoV-2 variants. General study results and limits: Placebo recipients trailed vaccine recipients in spike-specific TCR breadth. Substantial breadth was reported for post-vaccination spike-specific CD8+ and CD4+ T cells.

Some clones are missing from TCRdb's copy, which holds only in-frame ones; the method was immunoSEQ multiplex PCR. Of about 350,000 clones listed, roughly nine tenths were seen once; the top ten hold 3% to 5%. About this clone itself: As yet, its antigen is unknown.

Trimming shortened V by 3 bases and J by 7 bases, and 15 bases separated the two germline ends. Germline lookup yields CDR1 SQVTM and CDR2 ANQGSEA. The CDR3 length is 13 residues. The specimen was peripheral blood, collected after recovery from COVID-19. This rearrangement joins TRBV29-1 to TRBJ1-1, with D possibly matching TRBD1 (5 bases). This clonotype was sampled from a human donor who had recovered from COVID-19. CDR3 region: CSVERGTTLEAFF. The CDR3 DNA is TGCAGCGTTGAGCGGGGCACTACTCTTGAAGCTTTCTTT.